The table lists the clone carrying this T cell receptor beta chain with a count of one. The data originate from a study of blood T cell repertoires in COVID-19. Clones were read by immunoSEQ multiplex PCR, and TCRdb kept only the in-frame ones, dropping some. This table has about 150,000 clones, roughly 85% appearing once. The sequencing sample was made of peripheral blood. The receptor was derived from a human donor in a cohort sampled during active COVID-19.

The CDR3: CASSFGPYEQYF. In DNA form, the CDR3 reads TGTGCCAGCAGCTTTGGCCCATACGAGCAGTACTTC. The chain joins TRBV5-5 to TRBJ2-7; D unresolved. CDR3 length: 12 amino acids. With 2 bases removed from V and 4 bases from J, the gap between germline ends came to 7 bases. CDR1 and CDR2 (germline): SGHKS, YYEKEE (reference sequence).